This is a list of T cell receptor beta chains from one sample in a study of neoadjuvant anti-PD-1 for oral cavity cancer. Clones were read by immunoSEQ multiplex PCR, and TCRdb kept only the in-frame ones, dropping some. The profile shows 75,000 to 100,000 clones, more than 80% of them singletons. The sequenced sample was PBMCs, obtained before nivolumab (anti-PD-1) treatment. The receptors were gathered from a person aged 35-79 years with oral cavity squamous cell carcinoma. Both conserved end residues are part of each CDR3. The order of the fields is clone size, D gene, V gene, J gene, CDR3 protein, CDR3 DNA. A D gene is named only where the DNA matches it firmly. Size tells how often a clone was seen (once, few, many) or the class of an expanded clone, and some rows leave it out.

clone_size: -
d_call: -
v_call: TRBV6-5
j_call: TRBJ2-5
cdr3_aa: CASSYSVGGPGETQYF
cdr3_nt: TGTGCCAGCAGTTACTCGGTGGGGGGGCCAGGAGAGACCCAGTACTTC

clone_size: -
d_call: -
v_call: TRBV18
j_call: TRBJ2-7
cdr3_aa: CASSRGLYEQYF
cdr3_nt: TGTGCCAGCTCACGGGGACTCTACGAGCAGTACTTC

clone_size: -
d_call: TRBD2
v_call: TRBV6-1
j_call: TRBJ2-1
cdr3_aa: CATGASAGDYNEQFF
cdr3_nt: TGTGCCACCGGAGCGTCAGCGGGGGACTACAATGAGCAGTTCTTC

clone_size: -
d_call: -
v_call: TRBV27
j_call: TRBJ2-1
cdr3_aa: CASSLGGPDEQFF
cdr3_nt: TGTGCCAGCAGTTTAGGGGGTCCGGATGAGCAGTTCTTC

clone_size: once
d_call: TRBD2
v_call: TRBV7-3
j_call: TRBJ2-1
cdr3_aa: CASSSSGSHPEQFF
cdr3_nt: TGTGCCAGCAGCTCCAGCGGGAGTCACCCCGAGCAGTTCTTC

clone_size: -
d_call: -
v_call: TRBV5-1
j_call: TRBJ1-2
cdr3_aa: CASSFTGENGYTF
cdr3_nt: TGCGCCAGCAGCTTTACAGGAGAAAATGGCTACACCTTC

clone_size: -
d_call: TRBD2
v_call: TRBV10-3
j_call: TRBJ2-7
cdr3_aa: CAISELAGGSYEQYF
cdr3_nt: TGTGCCATCAGTGAGTTAGCGGGAGGATCCTACGAGCAGTACTTC

clone_size: -
d_call: TRBD1
v_call: TRBV5-1
j_call: TRBJ2-7
cdr3_aa: CASSRTGALTYEQYF
cdr3_nt: TGCGCCAGCTCTAGGACAGGGGCACTAACCTACGAGCAGTACTTC

clone_size: -
d_call: -
v_call: TRBV2
j_call: TRBJ2-7
cdr3_aa: CASKTSGGHEQYF
cdr3_nt: TGTGCCAGCAAGACGTCTGGGGGCCACGAGCAGTACTTC

clone_size: -
d_call: -
v_call: TRBV9
j_call: TRBJ2-5
cdr3_aa: CASSVWGEETQYF
cdr3_nt: TGTGCCAGCAGCGTATGGGGGGAAGAGACCCAGTACTTC

clone_size: -
d_call: -
v_call: TRBV15
j_call: TRBJ2-1
cdr3_aa: CATSSPPGGLAGDEQFF
cdr3_nt: TGTGCCACCAGCAGCCCACCAGGGGGGCTAGCAGGCGATGAGCAGTTCTTC

clone_size: -
d_call: -
v_call: TRBV10-3
j_call: TRBJ2-5
cdr3_aa: CAISEDRAGSAQYF
cdr3_nt: TGTGCCATCAGTGAGGACCGGGCGGGGTCGGCCCAGTACTTC

clone_size: -
d_call: -
v_call: TRBV7-2
j_call: TRBJ1-1
cdr3_aa: CASSFAGGTNTEAFF
cdr3_nt: TGTGCCAGCAGCTTCGCGGGAGGGACAAACACTGAAGCTTTCTTT

clone_size: -
d_call: -
v_call: TRBV5-1
j_call: TRBJ2-7
cdr3_aa: CASSQLPDSDYEQYF
cdr3_nt: TGCGCCAGCAGCCAACTACCGGACTCGGATTACGAGCAGTACTTC

clone_size: -
d_call: -
v_call: TRBV6-1
j_call: TRBJ2-3
cdr3_aa: CASSEGRVGTDTQYF
cdr3_nt: TGTGCCAGCAGTGAAGGGCGGGTAGGCACAGATACGCAGTATTTT

clone_size: -
d_call: -
v_call: TRBV7-2
j_call: TRBJ2-5
cdr3_aa: CATGRAWGETQYF
cdr3_nt: TGTGCCACCGGAAGGGCATGGGGAGAGACCCAGTACTTC

clone_size: -
d_call: -
v_call: TRBV6-1
j_call: TRBJ2-7
cdr3_aa: CASRAGSIYEQYF
cdr3_nt: TGTGCCAGCAGGGCAGGGTCTATCTACGAGCAGTACTTC

clone_size: -
d_call: TRBD1
v_call: TRBV6-7
j_call: TRBJ2-7
cdr3_aa: CASSRDRVRDEQYF
cdr3_nt: TGTGCCAGCAGTCGGGACAGGGTAAGGGACGAGCAGTACTTC

clone_size: few
d_call: TRBD2
v_call: TRBV28
j_call: TRBJ2-4
cdr3_aa: CASSKTSGRAADKNIQYF
cdr3_nt: TGTGCCAGCAGTAAGACTAGCGGGAGGGCCGCGGACAAAAACATTCAGTACTTC